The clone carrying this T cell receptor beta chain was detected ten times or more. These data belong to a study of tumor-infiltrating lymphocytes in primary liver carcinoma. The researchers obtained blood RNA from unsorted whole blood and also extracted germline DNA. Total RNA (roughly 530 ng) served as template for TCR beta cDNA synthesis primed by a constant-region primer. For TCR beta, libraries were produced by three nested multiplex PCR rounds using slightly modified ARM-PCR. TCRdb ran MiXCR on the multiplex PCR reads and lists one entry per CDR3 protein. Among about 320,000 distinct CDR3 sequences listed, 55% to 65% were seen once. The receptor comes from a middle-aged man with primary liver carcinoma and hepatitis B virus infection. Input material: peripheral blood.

CDR3 DNA sequence: TGTGCCAGCAGTCCGCTGACAGGGGAAGCTTTCTTT. This translates into CASSPLTGEAFF. The rearrangement joins TRBV6-2 or TRBV6-3 to TRBJ1-1; 7 bases agree with TRBD1. Germline V gene data show CDR1 as MNHEY and CDR2 as SVGEGT. The junction had 5 bases not matched to a gene; V was cut back by 5 bases and J by 8 bases. This CDR3 spans 12 amino acids.